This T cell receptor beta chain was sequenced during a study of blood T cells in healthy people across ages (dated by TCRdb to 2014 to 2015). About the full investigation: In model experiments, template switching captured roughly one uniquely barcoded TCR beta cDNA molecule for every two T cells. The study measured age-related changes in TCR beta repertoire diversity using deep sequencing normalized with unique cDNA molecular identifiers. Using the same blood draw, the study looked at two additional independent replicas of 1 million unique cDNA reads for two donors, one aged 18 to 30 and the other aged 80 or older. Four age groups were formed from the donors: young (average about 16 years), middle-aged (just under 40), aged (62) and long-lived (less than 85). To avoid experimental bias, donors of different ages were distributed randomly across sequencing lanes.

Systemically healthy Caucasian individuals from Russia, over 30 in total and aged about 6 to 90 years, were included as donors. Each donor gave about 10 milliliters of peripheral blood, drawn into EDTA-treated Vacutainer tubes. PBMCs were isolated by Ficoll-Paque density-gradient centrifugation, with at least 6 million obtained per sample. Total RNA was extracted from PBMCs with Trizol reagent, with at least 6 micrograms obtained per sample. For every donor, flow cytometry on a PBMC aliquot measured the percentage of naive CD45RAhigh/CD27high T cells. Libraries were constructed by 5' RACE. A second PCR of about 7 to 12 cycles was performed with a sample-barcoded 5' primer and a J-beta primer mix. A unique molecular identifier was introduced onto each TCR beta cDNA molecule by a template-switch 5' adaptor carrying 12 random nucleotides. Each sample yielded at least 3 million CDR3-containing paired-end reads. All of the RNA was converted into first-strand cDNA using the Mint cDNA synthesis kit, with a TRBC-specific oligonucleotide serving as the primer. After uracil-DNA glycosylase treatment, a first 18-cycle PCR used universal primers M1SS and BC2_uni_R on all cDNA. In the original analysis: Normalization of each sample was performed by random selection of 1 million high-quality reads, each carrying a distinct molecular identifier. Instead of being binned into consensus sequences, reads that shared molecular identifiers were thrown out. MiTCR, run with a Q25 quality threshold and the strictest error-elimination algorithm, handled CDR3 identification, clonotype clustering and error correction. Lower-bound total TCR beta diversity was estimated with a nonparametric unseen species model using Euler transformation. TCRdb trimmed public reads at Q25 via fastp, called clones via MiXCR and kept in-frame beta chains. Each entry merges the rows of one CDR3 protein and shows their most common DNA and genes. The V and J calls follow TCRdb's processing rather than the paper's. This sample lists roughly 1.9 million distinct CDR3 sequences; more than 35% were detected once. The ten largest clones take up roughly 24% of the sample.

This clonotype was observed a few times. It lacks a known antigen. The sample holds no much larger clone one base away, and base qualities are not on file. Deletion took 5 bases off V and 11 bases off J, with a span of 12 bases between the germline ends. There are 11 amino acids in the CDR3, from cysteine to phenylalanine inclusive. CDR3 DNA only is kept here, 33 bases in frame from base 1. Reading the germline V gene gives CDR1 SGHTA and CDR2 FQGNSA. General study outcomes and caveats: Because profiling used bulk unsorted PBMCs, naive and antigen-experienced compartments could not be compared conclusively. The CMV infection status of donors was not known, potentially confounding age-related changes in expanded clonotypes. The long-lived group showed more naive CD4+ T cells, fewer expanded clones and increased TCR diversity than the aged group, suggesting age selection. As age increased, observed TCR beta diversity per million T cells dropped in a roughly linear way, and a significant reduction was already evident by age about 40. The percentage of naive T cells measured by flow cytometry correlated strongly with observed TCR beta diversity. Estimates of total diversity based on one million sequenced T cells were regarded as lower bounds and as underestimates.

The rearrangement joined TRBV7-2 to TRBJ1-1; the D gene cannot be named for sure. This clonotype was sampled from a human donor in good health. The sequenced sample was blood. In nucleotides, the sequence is TGTGCCAGCAGCAAAGGGCCAGAGGCTTTCTTT. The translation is CASSKGPEAFF.